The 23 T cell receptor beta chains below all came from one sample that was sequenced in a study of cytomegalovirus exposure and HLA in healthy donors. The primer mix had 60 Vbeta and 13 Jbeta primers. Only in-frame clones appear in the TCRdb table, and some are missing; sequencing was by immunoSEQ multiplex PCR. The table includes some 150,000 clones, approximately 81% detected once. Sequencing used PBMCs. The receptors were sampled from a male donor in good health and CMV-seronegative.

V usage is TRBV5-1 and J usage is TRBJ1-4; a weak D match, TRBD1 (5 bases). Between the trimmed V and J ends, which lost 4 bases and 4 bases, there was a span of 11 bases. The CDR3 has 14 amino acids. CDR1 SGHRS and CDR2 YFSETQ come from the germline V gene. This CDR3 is CASSPGGDNEKLFF. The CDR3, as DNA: TGCGCCAGCAGCCCCGGGGGGGATAATGAAAAACTGTTTTTT.

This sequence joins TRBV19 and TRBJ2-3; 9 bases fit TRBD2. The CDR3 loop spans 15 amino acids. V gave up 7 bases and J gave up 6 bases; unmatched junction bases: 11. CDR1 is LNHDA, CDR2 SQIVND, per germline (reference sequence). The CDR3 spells CASMVSGGPGDTQYF. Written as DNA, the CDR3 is TGTGCCAGTATGGTTAGCGGGGGCCCAGGGGATACGCAGTATTTT.

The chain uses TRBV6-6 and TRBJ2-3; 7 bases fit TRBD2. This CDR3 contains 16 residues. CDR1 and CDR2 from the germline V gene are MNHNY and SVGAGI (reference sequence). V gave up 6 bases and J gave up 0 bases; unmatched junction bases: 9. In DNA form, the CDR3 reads TGTGCCAGCAGCCGCCTTCGGCGGGGGAGCACAGATACGCAGTATTTT. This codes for CASSRLRRGSTDTQYF.

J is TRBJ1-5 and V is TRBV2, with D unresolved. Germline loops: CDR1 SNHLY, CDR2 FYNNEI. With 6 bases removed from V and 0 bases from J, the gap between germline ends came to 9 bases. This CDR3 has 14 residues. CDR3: CASREDYSNQPQHF. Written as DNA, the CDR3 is TGTGCCAGCAGGGAGGATTATAGCAATCAGCCCCAGCATTTT.

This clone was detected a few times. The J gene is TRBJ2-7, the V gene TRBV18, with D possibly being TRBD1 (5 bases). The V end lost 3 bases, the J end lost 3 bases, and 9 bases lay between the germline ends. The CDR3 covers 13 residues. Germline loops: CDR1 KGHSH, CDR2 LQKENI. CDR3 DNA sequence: TGTGCCAGCTCACCGGACAAGAACTACGAGCAGTACTTC. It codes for CASSPDKNYEQYF.

The CDR3, as DNA: TGTGCCAGCTCACCCGGGGGACAGGGGAAGAGGGTCACTGAAGCTTTCTTT. Translating gives CASSPGGQGKRVTEAFF. V is TRBV18 and J is TRBJ1-1; 10 bases agree with TRBD1. The junction had 11 bases not matched to a gene; V was cut back by 3 bases and J by 4 bases. There are 17 residues in the CDR3. Germline CDR1 and CDR2: KGHSH and LQKENI. The whole variable domain, remainder taken from reference TRBV18 and TRBJ1-1, is NAGVMQNPRHLVRRRGQEARLRCSPMKGHSHVYWYRQLPEEGLKFMVYLQKENIIDESGMPKERFSAEFPKEGPSILRIQQVVRGDSAAYFCASSPGGQGKRVTEAFFGQGTRLTVV.

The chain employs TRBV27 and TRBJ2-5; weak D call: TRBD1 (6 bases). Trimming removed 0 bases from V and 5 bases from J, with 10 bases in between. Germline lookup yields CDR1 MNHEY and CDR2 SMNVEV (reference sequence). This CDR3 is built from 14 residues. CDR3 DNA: TGTGCCAGCAGTTTATCGGGGGCCGATGAGACCCAGTACTTC. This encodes CASSLSGADETQYF.

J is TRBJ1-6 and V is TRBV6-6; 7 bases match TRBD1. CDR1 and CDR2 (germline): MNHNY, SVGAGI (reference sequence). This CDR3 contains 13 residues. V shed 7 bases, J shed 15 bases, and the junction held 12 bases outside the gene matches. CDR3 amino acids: CASMGQRFRDLHF. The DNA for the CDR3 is TGTGCCAGCATGGGACAGCGGTTTCGGGACCTCCACTTT.

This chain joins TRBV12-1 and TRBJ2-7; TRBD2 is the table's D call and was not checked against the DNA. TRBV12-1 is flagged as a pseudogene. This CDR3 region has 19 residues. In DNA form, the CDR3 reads TGTGCCAGCAGCTCAGGACTAGCGGGAGGACTCAGTACCACCTACGAGCAGTACTTC. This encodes CASSSGLAGGLSTTYEQYF.

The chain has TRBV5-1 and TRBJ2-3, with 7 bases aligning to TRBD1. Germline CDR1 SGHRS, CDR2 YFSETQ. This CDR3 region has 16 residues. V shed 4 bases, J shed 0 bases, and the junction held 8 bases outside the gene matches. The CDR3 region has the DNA TGCGCCAGCAGCGCTAAGACAGGGATAAGCACAGATACGCAGTATTTT. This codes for CASSAKTGISTDTQYF. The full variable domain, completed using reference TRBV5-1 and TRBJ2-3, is KAGVTQTPRYLIKTRGQQVTLSCSPISGHRSVSWYQQTPGQGLQFLFEYFSETQRNKGNFPGRFSGRQFSNSRSEMNVSTLELGDSALYLCASSAKTGISTDTQYFGPGTRLTVL.

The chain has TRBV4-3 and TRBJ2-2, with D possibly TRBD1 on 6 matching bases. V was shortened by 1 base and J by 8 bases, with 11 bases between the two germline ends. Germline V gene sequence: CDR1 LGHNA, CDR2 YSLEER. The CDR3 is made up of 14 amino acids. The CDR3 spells CASSQVLRGGELFF. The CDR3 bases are TGCGCCAGCAGCCAAGTGCTTAGGGGGGGGGAGCTGTTTTTT.

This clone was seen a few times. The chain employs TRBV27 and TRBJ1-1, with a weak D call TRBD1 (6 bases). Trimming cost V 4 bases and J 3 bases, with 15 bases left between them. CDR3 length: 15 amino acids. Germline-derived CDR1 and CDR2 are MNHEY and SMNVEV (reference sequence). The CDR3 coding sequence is TGTGCCAGCAGTTCCCCGGCAGGGGAACACACTGAAGCTTTCTTT. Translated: CASSSPAGEHTEAFF.

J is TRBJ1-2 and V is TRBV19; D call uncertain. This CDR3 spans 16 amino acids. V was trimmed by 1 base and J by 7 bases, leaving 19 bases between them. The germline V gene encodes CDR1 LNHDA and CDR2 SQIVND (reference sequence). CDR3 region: CASSIVSPGGAFGYTF. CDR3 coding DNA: TGTGCCAGTAGTATAGTTTCGCCAGGAGGAGCTTTTGGCTACACCTTC.

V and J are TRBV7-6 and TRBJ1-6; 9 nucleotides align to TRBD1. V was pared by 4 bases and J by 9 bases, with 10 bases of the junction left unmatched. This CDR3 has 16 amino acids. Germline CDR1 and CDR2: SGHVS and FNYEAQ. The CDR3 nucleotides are TGTGCCAGCAGCTCACAGGGGGCGGGGGGCCCTTCACCCCTCCACTTT. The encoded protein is CASSSQGAGGPSPLHF.

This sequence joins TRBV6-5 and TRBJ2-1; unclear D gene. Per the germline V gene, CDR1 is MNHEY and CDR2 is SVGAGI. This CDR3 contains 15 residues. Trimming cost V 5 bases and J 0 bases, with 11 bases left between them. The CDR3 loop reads CASSRTPSSYNEQFF. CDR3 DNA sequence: TGTGCCAGCAGTCGTACACCCAGCTCCTACAATGAGCAGTTCTTC.

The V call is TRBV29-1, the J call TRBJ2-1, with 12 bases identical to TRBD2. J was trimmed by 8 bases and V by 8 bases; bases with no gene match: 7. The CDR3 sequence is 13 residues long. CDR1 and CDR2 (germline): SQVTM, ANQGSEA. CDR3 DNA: TGCAGCCTTCTAGCGGGAGGGCCTCATGAGCAGTTCTTC. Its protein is CSLLAGGPHEQFF.

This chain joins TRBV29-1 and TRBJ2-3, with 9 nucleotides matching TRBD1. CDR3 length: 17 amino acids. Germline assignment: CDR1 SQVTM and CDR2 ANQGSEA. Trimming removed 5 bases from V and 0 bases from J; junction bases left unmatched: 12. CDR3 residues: CSVWTGASGKSTDTQYF. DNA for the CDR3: TGCAGCGTTTGGACAGGGGCTAGCGGAAAAAGCACAGATACGCAGTATTTT.

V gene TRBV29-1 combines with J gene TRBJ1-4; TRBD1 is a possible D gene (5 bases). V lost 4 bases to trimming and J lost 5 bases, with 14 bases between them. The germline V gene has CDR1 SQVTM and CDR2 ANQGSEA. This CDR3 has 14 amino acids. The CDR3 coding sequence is TGCAGCGTTGGGGGGGGGAATAGCAATGAAAAACTGTTTTTT. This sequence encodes CSVGGGNSNEKLFF.

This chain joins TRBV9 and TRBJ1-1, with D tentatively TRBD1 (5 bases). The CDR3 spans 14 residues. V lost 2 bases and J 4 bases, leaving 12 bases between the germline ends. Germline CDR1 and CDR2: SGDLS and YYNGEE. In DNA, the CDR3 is TGTGCCAGCAGCGTCCGGGGGGGTGGCACTGAAGCTTTCTTT. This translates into CASSVRGGGTEAFF.

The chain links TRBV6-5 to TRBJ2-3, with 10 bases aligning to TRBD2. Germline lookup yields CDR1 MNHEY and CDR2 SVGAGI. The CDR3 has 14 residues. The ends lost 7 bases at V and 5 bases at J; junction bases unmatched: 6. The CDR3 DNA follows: TGTGCCAGCAAGAGCGGGAGGGGCCAAGATACGCAGTATTTT. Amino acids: CASKSGRGQDTQYF.

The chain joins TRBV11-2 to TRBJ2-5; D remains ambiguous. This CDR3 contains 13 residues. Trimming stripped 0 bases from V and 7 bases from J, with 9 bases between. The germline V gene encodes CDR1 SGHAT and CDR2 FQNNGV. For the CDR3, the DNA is TGTGCCAGCAGCTTAGAGGGCTTCCTGACCCAGTACTTC. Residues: CASSLEGFLTQYF.

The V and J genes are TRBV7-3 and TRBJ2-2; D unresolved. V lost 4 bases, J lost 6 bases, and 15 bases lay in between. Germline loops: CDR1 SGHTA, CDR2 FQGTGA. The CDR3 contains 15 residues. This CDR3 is CASSSNRENPGELFF. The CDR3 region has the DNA TGTGCCAGCAGCTCAAATCGCGAAAATCCCGGGGAGCTGTTTTTT.

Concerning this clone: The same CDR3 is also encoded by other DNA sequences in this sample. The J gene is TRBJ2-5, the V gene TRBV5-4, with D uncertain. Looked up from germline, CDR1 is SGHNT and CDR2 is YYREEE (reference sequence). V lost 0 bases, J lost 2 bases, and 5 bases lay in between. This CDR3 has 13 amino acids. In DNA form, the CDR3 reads TGTGCCAGCAGCTTGGGGGCGCAAGAGACCCAGTACTTC. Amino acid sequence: CASSLGAQETQYF.